Each of the 12 T cell receptor beta chains below was sequenced from the same sample in a study of blood T cell dynamics during melanoma immunotherapy (TCRdb year 2020). Library prep was done by the immunoSEQ multiplex PCR assay. Imported from immuneACCESS, the table was reduced by TCRdb to in-frame sequences with V and J called. These copies leave out some clones; in studies compared against another copy, an unresolved V gene accounts for under half, and the cause of the remainder is not known. This sample gives more than 10,000 clones in total; roughly 84% of them show up just once. Jointly, the top ten make up about 4.4% of the sample. The sample's time point label, in plain terms: pre-treatment baseline. Sequenced material: blood, taken from a patient treated with checkpoint blockade. Every receptor here comes from a human donor with melanoma.

V and J are TRBV30 and TRBJ2-6; D gene unclear. The CDR3 spans 15 residues. Germline-derived CDR1 and CDR2 are GTSNPN and SVGIG (reference sequence). V lost 2 bases, J lost 0 bases, and 8 bases lay in between. In DNA, the CDR3 is TGTGCCTGGAGTTTGGAACGCTCTGGGGCCAACGTCCTGACTTTC. Translation: CAWSLERSGANVLTF.

The CDR3 protein is CASRRPGGASDTQYF. The CDR3 nucleotides read TGTGCCAGCAGAAGACCAGGGGGCGCATCCGATACGCAGTATTTT. V gene TRBV11-2 combines with J gene TRBJ2-3; 8 bases align to TRBD1. This CDR3 region has 15 residues. Germline assignment: CDR1 SGHAT and CDR2 FQNNGV. V lost 6 bases, J lost 6 bases, and 11 bases stayed unmatched.

CDR3 sequence (DNA): TGCGCCAGCAGGCCGGGAAGGGGGATAGAGACCCAGTACTTC. Translated, it gives CASRPGRGIETQYF. The V and J genes are TRBV4-1 and TRBJ2-5; D might be TRBD1 (6 bases). CDR1 MGHRA and CDR2 YSYEKL come from the germline V gene. The CDR3 runs 14 residues. The germline V and J ends were trimmed by 6 bases and 4 bases, with 15 bases remaining between them.

A single count supports this clone. The chain combines TRBV18 with TRBJ2-5; tentative D call: TRBD1 (5 bases). Germline-derived CDR1 and CDR2 are KGHSH and LQKENI. The ends were cut back, 2 bases at V and 3 bases at J, with 7 bases in the middle. The CDR3 length is 13 residues. This chain's CDR3 is CASSPSREETQYF. In DNA form, the CDR3 reads TGTGCCAGCTCACCATCCAGGGAAGAGACCCAGTACTTC. The full variable domain, its missing parts supplied by reference TRBV18 and TRBJ2-5, is NAGVMQNPRHLVRRRGQEARLRCSPMKGHSHVYWYRQLPEEGLKFMVYLQKENIIDESGMPKERFSAEFPKEGPSILRIQQVVRGDSAAYFCASSPSREETQYFGPGTRLLVL.

The chain has TRBV19 and TRBJ1-2; D might be TRBD1 (6 bases). There are 14 residues in the CDR3. Germline CDR1 reads LNHDA; CDR2 reads SQIVND (reference sequence). V lost 6 bases to trimming and J lost 4 bases, with 15 bases between them. The CDR3 loop is CASSPRGEPYGYTF. CDR3 in DNA: TGTGCCAGTAGCCCGAGGGGGGAACCCTATGGCTACACCTTC.

V is TRBV5-5 and J is TRBJ1-2, with D tentatively TRBD1 (6 bases). Germline CDR1 SGHKS, CDR2 YYEKEE (reference sequence). The CDR3 spans 15 residues. V was clipped by 4 bases and J by 2 bases, with 15 bases between them. The CDR3 nucleotides are TGTGCCAGCAGCATGTTAAACAGGGAGAACTATGGCTACACCTTC. It encodes CASSMLNRENYGYTF.

The V gene is TRBV7-2, the J gene TRBJ2-3, with TRBD2 matching 9 bases. Per the germline V gene, CDR1 is SGHTA and CDR2 is FQGNSA. The CDR3 spans 16 residues. V shed 0 bases and J 1 base; nucleotides not matched to a gene: 2. The CDR3 loop reads CASSLAASGGTDTQYF. In DNA form, the CDR3 reads TGTGCCAGCAGCTTAGCAGCTAGCGGGGGCACAGATACGCAGTATTTT.

V usage is TRBV28 and J usage is TRBJ2-5, with TRBD1 matching 7 bases. Germline V gene data show CDR1 as MDHEN and CDR2 as SYDVKM. The CDR3 covers 14 residues. V trimming: 4 bases; J trimming: 6 bases; junction bases outside the gene matches: 8. CDR3 coding DNA: TGTGCCAGCAGTTACCCCGGACAGGTTCAGACCCAGTACTTC. Encoded protein: CASSYPGQVQTQYF.

The genes are TRBV5-1 and TRBJ1-1; no clear D. The V gene's germline CDR1 is SGHRS and CDR2 YFSETQ. V was cut by 2 bases and J by 1 base, with 9 bases left in between. This CDR3 has 14 residues. The CDR3 coding sequence is TGCGCCAGCAGCTTAATTGGAACGAACACTGAAGCTTTCTTT. It specifies CASSLIGTNTEAFF. Filled out from reference TRBV5-1 and TRBJ1-1, the complete variable domain reads KAGVTQTPRYLIKTRGQQVTLSCSPISGHRSVSWYQQTPGQGLQFLFEYFSETQRNKGNFPGRFSGRQFSNSRSEMNVSTLELGDSALYLCASSLIGTNTEAFFGQGTRLTVV.

The J gene is TRBJ2-2, the V gene TRBV6-4; D is unresolved. The CDR3 totals 14 residues. Trimming left V 0 bases short and J 3 bases short, with 5 bases between. In germline, CDR1 is MRHNA, CDR2 SNTAGT. The CDR3 nucleotides read TGTGCCAGCAGTGACTCCGCAGACACCGGGGAGCTGTTTTTT. It translates to CASSDSADTGELFF.

This clone has only one observation. This chain connects TRBV6-6 to TRBJ2-3; TRBD1 is a possible D gene (6 bases). Trimming took 6 bases from V and 1 from J, leaving 17 bases between them. From germline, CDR1 is MNHNY and CDR2 SVGAGI (reference sequence). The CDR3 covers 16 residues. The CDR3 bases are TGTGCCAGCAGATTACTTAGCGAGGGGGGCACAGATACGCAGTATTTT. Translated, it gives CASRLLSEGGTDTQYF.

J is TRBJ1-1 and V is TRBV29-1; D uncertain. The V gene lost 6 bases and the J gene lost 3 bases, with 5 bases spanning the gap. The CDR3 runs 10 residues. In germline, CDR1 is SQVTM, CDR2 ANQGSEA. CDR3 nucleotide sequence: TGCAGCGTAGGAGACACTGAAGCTTTCTTT. Its protein is CSVGDTEAFF.